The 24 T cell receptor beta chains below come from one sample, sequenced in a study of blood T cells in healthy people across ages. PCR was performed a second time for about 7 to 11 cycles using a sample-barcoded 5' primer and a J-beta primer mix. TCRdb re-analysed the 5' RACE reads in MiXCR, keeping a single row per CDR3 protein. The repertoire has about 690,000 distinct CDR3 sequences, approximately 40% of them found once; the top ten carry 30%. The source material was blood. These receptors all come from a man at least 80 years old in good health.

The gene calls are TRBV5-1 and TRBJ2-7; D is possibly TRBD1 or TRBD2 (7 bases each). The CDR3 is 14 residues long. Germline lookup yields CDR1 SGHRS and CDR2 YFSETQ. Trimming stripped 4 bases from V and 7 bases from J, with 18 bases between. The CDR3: CASSPQGGENEQYF. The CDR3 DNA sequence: TGCGCCAGCAGCCCTCAGGGGGGGGAAAATGAGCAGTACTTC.

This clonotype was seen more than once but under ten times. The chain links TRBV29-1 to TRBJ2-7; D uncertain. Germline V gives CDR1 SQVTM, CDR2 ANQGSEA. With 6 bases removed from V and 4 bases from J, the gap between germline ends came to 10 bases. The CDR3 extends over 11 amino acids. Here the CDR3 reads CSVTLGYEQYF. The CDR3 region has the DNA TGCAGCGTCACACTCGGATACGAGCAGTACTTC.

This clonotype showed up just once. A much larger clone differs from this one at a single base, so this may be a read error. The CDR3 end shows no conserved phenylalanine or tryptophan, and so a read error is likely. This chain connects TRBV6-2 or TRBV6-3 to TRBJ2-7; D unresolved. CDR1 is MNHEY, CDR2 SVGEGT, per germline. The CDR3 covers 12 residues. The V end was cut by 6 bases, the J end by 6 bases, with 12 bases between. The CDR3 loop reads CASSQGFLEQYL. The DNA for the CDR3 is TGTGCCAGCAGCCAAGGATTCCTCGAGCAGTACCTC.

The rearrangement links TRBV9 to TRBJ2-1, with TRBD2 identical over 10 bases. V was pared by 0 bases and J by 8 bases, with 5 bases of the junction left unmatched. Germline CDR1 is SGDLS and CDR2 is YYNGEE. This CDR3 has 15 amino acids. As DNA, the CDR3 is TGTGCCAGCAGCGTAGAACTAGCGGGATACGATGAGCAGTTCTTC. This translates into CASSVELAGYDEQFF.

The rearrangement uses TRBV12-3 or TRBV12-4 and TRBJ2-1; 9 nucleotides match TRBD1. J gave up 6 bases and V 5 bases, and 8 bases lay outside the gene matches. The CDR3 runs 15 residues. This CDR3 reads CASSPDRGSGNEQFF. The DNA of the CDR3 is TGTGCCAGCAGTCCGGACAGGGGAAGTGGCAATGAGCAGTTCTTC.

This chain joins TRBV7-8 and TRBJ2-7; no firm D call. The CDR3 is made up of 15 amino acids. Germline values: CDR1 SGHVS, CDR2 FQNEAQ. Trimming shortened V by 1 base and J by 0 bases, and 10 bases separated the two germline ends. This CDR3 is CASSLVYSSSYEQYF. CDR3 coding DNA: TGTGCCAGCAGCTTAGTCTACTCAAGCTCCTACGAGCAGTACTTC.

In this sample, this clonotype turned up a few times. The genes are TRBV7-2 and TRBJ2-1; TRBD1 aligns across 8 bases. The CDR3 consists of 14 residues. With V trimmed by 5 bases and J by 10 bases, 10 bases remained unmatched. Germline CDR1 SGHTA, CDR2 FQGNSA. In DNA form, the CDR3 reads TGTGCCAGCAGCCCCTGGACAGGGTTCGGAGAGCAGTTCTTC. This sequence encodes CASSPWTGFGEQFF.

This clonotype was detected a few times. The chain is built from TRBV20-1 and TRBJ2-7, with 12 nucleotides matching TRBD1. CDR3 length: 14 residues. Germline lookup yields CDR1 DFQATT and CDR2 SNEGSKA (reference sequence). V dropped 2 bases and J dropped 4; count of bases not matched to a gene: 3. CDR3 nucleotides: TGCAGTGCTAGAAGGGACAGGGGGCGGTACGAGCAGTACTTC. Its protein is CSARRDRGRYEQYF.

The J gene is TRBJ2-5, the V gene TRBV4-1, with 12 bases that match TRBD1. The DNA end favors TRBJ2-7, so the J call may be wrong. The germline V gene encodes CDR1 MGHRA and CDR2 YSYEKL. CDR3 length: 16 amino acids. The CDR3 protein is CASSQGPGTGGCEQYF. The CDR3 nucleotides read TGCGCCAGCAGCCAAGGGCCTGGGACAGGGGGCTGCGAGCAGTACTTC.

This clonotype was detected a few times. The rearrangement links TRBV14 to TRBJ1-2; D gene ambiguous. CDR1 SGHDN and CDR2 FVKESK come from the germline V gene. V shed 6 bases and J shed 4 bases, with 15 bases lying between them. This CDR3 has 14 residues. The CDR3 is CASSGAGGIYGYTF. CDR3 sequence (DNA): TGTGCCAGCAGTGGAGCGGGCGGAATCTATGGCTACACCTTC.

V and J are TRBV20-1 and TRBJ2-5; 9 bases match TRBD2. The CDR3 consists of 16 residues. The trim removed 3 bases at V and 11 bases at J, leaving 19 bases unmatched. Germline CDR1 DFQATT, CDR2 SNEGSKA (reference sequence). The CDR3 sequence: CSASSGSTPFDNEQYF. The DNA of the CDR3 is TGCAGTGCTAGTAGCGGGAGCACGCCCTTCGACAATGAGCAGTACTTC.

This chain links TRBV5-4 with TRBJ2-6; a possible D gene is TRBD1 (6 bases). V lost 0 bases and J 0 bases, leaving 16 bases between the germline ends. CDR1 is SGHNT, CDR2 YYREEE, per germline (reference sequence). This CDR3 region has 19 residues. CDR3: CASSLDRAGSSSGANVLTF. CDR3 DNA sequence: TGTGCCAGCAGCTTGGACAGGGCAGGTAGTTCCTCTGGGGCCAACGTCCTGACTTTC.

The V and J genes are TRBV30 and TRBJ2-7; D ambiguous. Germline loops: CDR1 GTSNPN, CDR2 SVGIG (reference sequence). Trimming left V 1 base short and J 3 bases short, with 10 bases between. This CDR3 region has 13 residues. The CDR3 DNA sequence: TGTGCCTGGAGTGCCCCCCCAGTCTACGAGCAGTACTTC. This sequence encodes CAWSAPPVYEQYF. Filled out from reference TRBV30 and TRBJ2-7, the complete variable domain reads SQTIHQWPATLVQPVGSPLSLECTVEGTSNPNLYWYRQAAGRGLQLLFYSVGIGQISSEVPQNLSASRPQDRQFILSSKKLLLSDSGFYLCAWSAPPVYEQYFGPGTRLTVT.

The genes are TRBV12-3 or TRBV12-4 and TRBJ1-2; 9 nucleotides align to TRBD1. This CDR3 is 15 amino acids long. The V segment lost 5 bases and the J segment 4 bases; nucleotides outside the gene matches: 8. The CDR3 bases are TGTGCCAGCAGTGTCGGGACAGGGAGTGCCTATGGCTACACCTTC. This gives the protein CASSVGTGSAYGYTF.

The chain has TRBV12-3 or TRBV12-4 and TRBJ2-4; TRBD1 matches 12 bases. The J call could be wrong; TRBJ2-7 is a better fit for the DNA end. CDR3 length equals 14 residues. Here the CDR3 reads CASSFGTGGREQYF. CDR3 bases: TGTGCCAGCAGTTTTGGGACAGGGGGCCGCGAGCAGTACTTC.

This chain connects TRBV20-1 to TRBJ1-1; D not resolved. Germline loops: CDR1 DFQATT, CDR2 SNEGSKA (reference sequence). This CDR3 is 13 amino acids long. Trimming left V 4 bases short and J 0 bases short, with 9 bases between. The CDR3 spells CSATRRMNTEAFF. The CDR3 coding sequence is TGCAGTGCTACGCGACGGATGAACACTGAAGCTTTCTTT.

The CDR3 DNA reads TGTGCCAGCAGTGGCAAGGGGGGGTGGGAGACCCAGTACTTC. Amino acids: CASSGKGGWETQYF. The J gene is TRBJ2-5, the V gene TRBV2; D perhaps matches TRBD2 (7 bases). V lost 4 bases and J lost 5, with 14 bases in between. The CDR3 has 14 amino acids. Germline V gene sequence: CDR1 SNHLY, CDR2 FYNNEI.

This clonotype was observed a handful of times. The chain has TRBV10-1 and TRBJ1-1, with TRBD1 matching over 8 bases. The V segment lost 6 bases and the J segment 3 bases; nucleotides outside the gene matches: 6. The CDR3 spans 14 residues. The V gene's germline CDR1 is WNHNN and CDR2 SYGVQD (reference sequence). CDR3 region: CASRGDRMDTEAFF. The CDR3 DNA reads TGCGCCAGCAGGGGGGACAGGATGGACACTGAAGCTTTCTTT.

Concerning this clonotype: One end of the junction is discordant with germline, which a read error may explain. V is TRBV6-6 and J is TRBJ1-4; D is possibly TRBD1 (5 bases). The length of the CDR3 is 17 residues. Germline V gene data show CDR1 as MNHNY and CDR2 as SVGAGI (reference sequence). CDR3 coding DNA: TGTGCCCGCAGTTACCCCGGTAGGGGACGGACTAATGAAAAACTGTTTTTT. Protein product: CARSYPGRGRTNEKLFF.

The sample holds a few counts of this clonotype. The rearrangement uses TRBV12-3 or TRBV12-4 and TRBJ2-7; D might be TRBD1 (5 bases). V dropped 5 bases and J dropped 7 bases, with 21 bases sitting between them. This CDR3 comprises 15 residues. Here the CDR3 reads CASSLPLGRLEEQYF. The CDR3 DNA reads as TGTGCCAGCAGTCTCCCACTGGGGCGGCTTGAGGAGCAGTACTTC.

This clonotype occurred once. CDR3 loop: CASSLAETSGSRDEQYF. For the CDR3, the DNA is TGCGCCAGCAGCTTGGCCGAAACTAGCGGGAGTAGGGATGAGCAGTACTTC. The V gene is TRBV5-1, the J gene TRBJ2-7; 11 bases agree with TRBD2. Per germline, CDR1 SGHRS and CDR2 YFSETQ. This CDR3 comprises 17 residues. V shed 0 bases and J 7 bases; nucleotides not matched to a gene: 12.

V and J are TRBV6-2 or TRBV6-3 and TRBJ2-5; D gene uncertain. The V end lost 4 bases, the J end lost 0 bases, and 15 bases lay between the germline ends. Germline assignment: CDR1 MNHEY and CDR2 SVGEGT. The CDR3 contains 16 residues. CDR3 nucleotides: TGTGCCAGCAGTTCCATAAGCTTCCTTTACCAAGAGACCCAGTACTTC. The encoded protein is CASSSISFLYQETQYF.

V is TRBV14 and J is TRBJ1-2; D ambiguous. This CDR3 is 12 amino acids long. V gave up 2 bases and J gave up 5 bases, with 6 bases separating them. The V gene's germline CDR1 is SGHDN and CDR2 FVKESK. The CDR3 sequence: CASSQNTYGYTF. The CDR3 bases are TGTGCCAGCAGCCAAAATACGTATGGCTACACCTTC.

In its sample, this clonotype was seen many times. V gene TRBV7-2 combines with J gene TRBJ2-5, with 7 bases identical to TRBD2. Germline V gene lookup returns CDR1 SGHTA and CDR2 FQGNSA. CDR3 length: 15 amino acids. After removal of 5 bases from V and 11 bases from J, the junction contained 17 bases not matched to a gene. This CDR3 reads CASSKSGTKYNEQYF. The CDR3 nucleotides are TGTGCCAGCAGCAAATCCGGGACTAAATACAATGAGCAGTACTTC.